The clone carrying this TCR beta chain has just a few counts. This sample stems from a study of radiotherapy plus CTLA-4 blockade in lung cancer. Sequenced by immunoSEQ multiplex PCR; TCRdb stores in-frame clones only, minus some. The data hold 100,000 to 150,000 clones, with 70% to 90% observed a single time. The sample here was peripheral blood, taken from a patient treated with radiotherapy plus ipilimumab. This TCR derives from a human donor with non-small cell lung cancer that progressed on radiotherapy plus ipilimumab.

The CDR3 DNA is TGTGCCAGCAGCTTGGGGTCAGGGAAGAGTGGCTACACCTTC. As protein: CASSLGSGKSGYTF. The V call is TRBV5-4, the J call TRBJ1-2; TRBD1 is a possible D gene (5 bases). The ends were cut back, 0 bases at V and 7 bases at J, with 13 bases in the middle. Germline V gene sequence: CDR1 SGHNT, CDR2 YYREEE (reference sequence). The CDR3 runs 14 residues.